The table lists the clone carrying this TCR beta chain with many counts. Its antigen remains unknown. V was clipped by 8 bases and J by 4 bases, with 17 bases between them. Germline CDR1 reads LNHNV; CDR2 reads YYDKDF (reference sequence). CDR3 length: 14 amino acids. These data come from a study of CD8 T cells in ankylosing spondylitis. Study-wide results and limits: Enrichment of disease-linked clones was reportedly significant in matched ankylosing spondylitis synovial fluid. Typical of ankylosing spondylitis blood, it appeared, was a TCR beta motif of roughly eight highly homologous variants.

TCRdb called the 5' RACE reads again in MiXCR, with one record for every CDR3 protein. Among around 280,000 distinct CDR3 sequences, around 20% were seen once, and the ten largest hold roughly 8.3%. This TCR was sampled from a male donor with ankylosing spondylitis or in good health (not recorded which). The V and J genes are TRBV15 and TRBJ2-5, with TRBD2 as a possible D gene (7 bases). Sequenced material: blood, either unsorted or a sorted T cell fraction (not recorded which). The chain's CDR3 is CATGSGGNTETQYF. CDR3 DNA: TGTGCCACCGGGTCGGGGGGCAACACAGAGACCCAGTACTTC.